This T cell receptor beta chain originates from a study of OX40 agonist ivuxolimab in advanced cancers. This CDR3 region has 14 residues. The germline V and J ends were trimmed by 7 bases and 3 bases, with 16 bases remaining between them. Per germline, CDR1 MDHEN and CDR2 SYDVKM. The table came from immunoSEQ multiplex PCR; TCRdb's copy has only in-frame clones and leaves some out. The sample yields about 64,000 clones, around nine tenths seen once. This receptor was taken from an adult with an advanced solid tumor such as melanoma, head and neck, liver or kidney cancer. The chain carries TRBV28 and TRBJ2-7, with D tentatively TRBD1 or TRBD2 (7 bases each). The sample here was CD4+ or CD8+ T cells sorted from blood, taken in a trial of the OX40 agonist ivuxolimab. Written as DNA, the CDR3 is TGTGCCAGCACCCAGGGGGGGTTGTACTACGAGCAGTACTTC. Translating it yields CASTQGGLYYEQYF.